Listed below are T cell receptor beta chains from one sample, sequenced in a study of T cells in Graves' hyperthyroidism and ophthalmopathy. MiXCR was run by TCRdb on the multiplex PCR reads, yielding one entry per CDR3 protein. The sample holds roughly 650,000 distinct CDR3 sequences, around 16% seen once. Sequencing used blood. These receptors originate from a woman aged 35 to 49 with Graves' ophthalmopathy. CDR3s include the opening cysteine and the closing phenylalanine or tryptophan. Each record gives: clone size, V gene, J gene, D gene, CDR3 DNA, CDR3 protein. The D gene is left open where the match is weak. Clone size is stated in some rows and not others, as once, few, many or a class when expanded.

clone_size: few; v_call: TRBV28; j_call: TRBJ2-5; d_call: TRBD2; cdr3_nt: TGTGCCAGCAGTTCTCCCCGGCATACTAGCGGGGGGGTGAGAGAGACCCAGTACTTC; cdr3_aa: CASSSPRHTSGGVRETQYF
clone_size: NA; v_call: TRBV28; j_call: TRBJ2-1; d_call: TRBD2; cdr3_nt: TGTGCCAGCATTCTGACTAGCGGTTACAATGAGCAGTTCTTC; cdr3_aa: CASILTSGYNEQFF
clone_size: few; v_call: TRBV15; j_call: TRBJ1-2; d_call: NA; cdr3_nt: TGTGCCACCAGCAGAGACCTTCAAGAGGGTGGCTACACCTTC; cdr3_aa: CATSRDLQEGGYTF
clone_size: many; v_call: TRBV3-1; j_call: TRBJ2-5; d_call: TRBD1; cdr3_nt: TGTGCCAGCAGCCAAGCCGGGACAGGGCAACAGTACTTC; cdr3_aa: CASSQAGTGQQYF
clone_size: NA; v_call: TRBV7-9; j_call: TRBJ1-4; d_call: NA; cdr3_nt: TGTGCCAGCTCCTCCTACAGGGAGAAGAATGAAAAACTGTTTTTT; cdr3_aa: CASSSYREKNEKLFF
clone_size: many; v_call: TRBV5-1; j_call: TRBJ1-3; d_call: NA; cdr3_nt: TGCGCCAGCAGCTTGGGGGCGGCGGACACCATATATTTT; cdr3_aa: CASSLGAADTIYF
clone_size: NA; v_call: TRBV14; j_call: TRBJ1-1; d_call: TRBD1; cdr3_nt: TGTGCCAGCAGCTTAAGGGCAGGGGGCCTCACTGAAGCTTTCTTT; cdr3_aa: CASSLRAGGLTEAFF
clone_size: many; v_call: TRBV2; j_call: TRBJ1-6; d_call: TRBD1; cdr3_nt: TGTGCCAGCAGCGTCCGGACAGGGGGCGATAATTCACCCCTCCACTTT; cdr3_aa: CASSVRTGGDNSPLHF
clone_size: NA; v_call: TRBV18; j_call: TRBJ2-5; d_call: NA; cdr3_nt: TGTGCCAGCTCCCCGATCTCAGTCGGGGAGACCCAGTACTTC; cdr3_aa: CASSPISVGETQYF
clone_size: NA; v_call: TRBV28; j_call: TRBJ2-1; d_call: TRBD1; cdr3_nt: TGTGCCAGCAGACAACAGGGGTCCTTTCTGTTCTTC; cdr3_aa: CASRQQGSFLFF
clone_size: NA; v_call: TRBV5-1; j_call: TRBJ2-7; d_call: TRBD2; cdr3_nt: TGCGCCAGCAGCTCCGGGACTAGCGGGATTAACGACGAGCAGTACTTC; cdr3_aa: CASSSGTSGINDEQYF
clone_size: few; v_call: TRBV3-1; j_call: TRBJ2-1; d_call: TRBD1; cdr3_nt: TGTGCCAGCAGCCAGACAGGGGATGAGCAGTTCTTC; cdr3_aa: CASSQTGDEQFF
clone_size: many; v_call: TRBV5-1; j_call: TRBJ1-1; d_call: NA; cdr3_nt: TGCGCCAGCAGCTCCAGGAACGCGAACACTGAAGCTTTCTTT; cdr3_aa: CASSSRNANTEAFF
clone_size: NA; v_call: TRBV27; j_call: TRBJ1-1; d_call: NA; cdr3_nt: TGTGCCAGCAGTGCCCAGGGGACTTACATGATGGAAGCTTTCTTT; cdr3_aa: CASSAQGTYMMEAFF
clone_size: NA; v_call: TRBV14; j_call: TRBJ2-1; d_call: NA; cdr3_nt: TGTGCCAGCAGGAAAAGCTCCTACAATGAGCAGTTCTTC; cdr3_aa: CASRKSSYNEQFF
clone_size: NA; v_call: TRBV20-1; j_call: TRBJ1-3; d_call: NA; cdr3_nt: TGCAGTGCTAGAGATGGTGGGGACCCCTCTGGAAACACCATATATTTT; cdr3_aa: CSARDGGDPSGNTIYF
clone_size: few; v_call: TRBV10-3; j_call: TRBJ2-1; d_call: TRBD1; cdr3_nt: TGTGCCATCCGGGACAGCTCCTACAATGAGCAGTTCTTC; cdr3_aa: CAIRDSSYNEQFF
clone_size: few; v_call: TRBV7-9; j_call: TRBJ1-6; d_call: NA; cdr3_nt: TGTGCCGCCCGGGCGGGGGGTGATTCACCCCTCCACTTT; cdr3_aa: CAARAGGDSPLHF
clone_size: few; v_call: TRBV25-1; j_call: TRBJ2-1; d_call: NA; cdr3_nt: TGTGCCAGCAGTGAAAGAGGGGCCGGGGGCAATGAGCAGTTCTTC; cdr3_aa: CASSERGAGGNEQFF
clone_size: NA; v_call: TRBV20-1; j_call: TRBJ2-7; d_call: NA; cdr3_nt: TGCAGTGCTAGAGATTCGGGCCCGTCACGCGAGCAGTACTTC; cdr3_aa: CSARDSGPSREQYF
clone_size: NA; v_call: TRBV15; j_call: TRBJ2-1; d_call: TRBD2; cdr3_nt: TGTGCCACCAGCAGCTGGACTAGCGGTTACAATGAGCAGTTCTTC; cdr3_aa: CATSSWTSGYNEQFF
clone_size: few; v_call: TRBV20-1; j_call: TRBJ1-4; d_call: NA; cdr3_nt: TGCAGTGCTCCGGGAGGGGTAACTAATGAAAAACTGTTTTTT; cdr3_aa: CSAPGGVTNEKLFF
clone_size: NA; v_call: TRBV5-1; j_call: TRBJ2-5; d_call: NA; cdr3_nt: TGCGCCAGCAGCTTTGGCGAGCCCCAAGAGACCCAGTACTTC; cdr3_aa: CASSFGEPQETQYF
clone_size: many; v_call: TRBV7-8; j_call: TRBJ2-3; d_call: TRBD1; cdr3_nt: TGTGCCAGCAGCTTAGTCTGGCGGGACAGGGTGACAGATACGCAGTATTTT; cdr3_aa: CASSLVWRDRVTDTQYF
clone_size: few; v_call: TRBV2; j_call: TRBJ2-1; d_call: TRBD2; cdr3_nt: TGTGCCAGCGGCCGTGGCCCTACTAGCGAAAACTACAATGAGCAGCTCTTC; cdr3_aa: CASGRGPTSENYNEQLF
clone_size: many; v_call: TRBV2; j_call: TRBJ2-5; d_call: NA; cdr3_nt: TGTGCCAGCAGTGGTGGACTAACCCAAGAGACCCAGTACTTC; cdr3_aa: CASSGGLTQETQYF
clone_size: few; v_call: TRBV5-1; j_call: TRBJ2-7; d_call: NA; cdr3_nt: TGCGCCAGCAGCGACAGACTGAGCTCCTACGAGCAGTACTTC; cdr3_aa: CASSDRLSSYEQYF